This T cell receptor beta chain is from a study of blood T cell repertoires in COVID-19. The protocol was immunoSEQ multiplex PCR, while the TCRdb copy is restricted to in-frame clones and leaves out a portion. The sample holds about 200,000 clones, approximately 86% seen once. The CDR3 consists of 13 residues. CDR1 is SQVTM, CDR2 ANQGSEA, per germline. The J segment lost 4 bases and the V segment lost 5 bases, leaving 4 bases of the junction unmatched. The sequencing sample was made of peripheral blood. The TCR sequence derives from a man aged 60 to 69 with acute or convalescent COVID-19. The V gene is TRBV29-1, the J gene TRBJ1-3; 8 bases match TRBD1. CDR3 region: CSVRTGSGNTIYF. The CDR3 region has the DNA TGCAGCGTTCGGACAGGGTCAGGAAACACCATATATTTT.